The clone carrying this T cell receptor beta chain has a single count. The length of the CDR3 is 15 residues. The V gene lost 4 bases and the J gene lost 8 bases, with 15 bases spanning the gap. CDR1 is SGHTA and CDR2 is FQGTGA in the germline V gene. The method was immunoSEQ multiplex PCR; TCRdb's version includes in-frame clones alone and lacks a portion of them. The sample contains 84,000 or so clones, roughly 94% of which appear only once. This record comes from a study of technical replicates of blood from a few donors. Material: T cells isolated from PBMCs. V is TRBV7-3 and J is TRBJ1-6; D gene unclear. The TCR sequence derives from a human donor in good health. The CDR3 nucleotides are TGTGCCAGCAGCTCCGGGATGCCCAAGGATTCACCCCTCCACTTT. Protein: CASSSGMPKDSPLHF.